This is a list of T cell receptor beta chains from one sample in a study of identical twins' blood T cells. Each CDR3 protein gets one entry after TCRdb re-called the 5' RACE reads with MiXCR. This table has fewer than 450,000 distinct CDR3 sequences, 28% appearing once. Material: PBMCs. Receptors originate from a woman aged 18-50 years in good health. CDR3s include the opening cysteine and the closing phenylalanine or tryptophan.

v_call: TRBV11-3; cdr3_aa: CASSQQYRGNTEAFF
v_call: TRBV20-1; cdr3_aa: CSALGTSGARLTDTQYF
v_call: TRBV2; cdr3_aa: CASRGSPDGELFF
v_call: TRBV29-1; cdr3_aa: CSVGQGGYTGELFF
v_call: TRBV19; cdr3_aa: CASRPRQQPRNTEAFF
v_call: TRBV10-3; cdr3_aa: CAISGRGRNEQFF
v_call: TRBV6-5; cdr3_aa: CASSYSPPSGTPRRLFF
v_call: TRBV5-1; cdr3_aa: CASSLTANSGNTIYF
v_call: TRBV27; cdr3_aa: CASGYYPYEQYF
v_call: TRBV7-2; cdr3_aa: CASSPLTGAKEGHEQYF
v_call: TRBV29-1; cdr3_aa: CSTSSGRNIHNEQFF